The 13 T cell receptor beta chains reported below all come from one sample, sequenced in a study of CD8 T cell repertoires and HIV-1 epitope variants. Generated by immunoSEQ multiplex PCR, the TCRdb table keeps only in-frame clones and is missing some. The table lists 4,500 or so clones, roughly two thirds of them singletons, with around half in the top ten. The antigens these receptors bind are not known. The specimen sequenced was cultured CD8+ T cells derived from PBMCs. Receptor source: a male donor with HIV.

The V and J genes are TRBV6-5 and TRBJ1-1; TRBD1 aligns across 7 bases. This CDR3 region has 13 residues. Germline assignment: CDR1 MNHEY and CDR2 SVGAGI. The ends lost 5 bases at V and 7 bases at J; junction bases unmatched: 7. CDR3 residues: CASSTGAGIEAFF. Written as DNA, the CDR3 is TGTGCCAGCAGTACAGGGGCGGGGATTGAAGCTTTCTTT.

This clone has only a few counts. The chain carries TRBV14 and TRBJ2-5; D is possibly TRBD2 (6 bases). V was shortened by 5 bases and J by 4 bases, with 17 bases between the two germline ends. Germline CDR1 SGHDN, CDR2 FVKESK. The CDR3 spans 15 residues. In nucleotides, the CDR3 is TGTGCCAGCAGCTCTCGCCGGGGGAAGAGAGAGACCCAGTACTTC. It translates to CASSSRRGKRETQYF. Full variable domain (outside the CDR3, taken from reference TRBV14 and TRBJ2-5): EAGVTQFPSHSVIEKGQTVTLRCDPISGHDNLYWYRRVMGKEIKFLLHFVKESKQDESGMPNNRFLAERTGGTYSTLKVQPAELEDSGVYFCASSSRRGKRETQYFGPGTRLLVL.

The chain links TRBV27 to TRBJ2-3; 7 positions agree with TRBD1. Trimming cost V 3 bases and J 2 bases; bases outside gene matches: 5. The CDR3 totals 15 residues. Per germline, CDR1 MNHEY and CDR2 SMNVEV (reference sequence). The CDR3: CASSLRDRSTDTQYF. The CDR3 nucleotides are TGTGCCAGCAGTTTGAGGGACAGATCCACAGATACGCAGTATTTT.

This clone was recorded a few times. V is TRBV28 and J is TRBJ1-5, with unresolved D. Germline values: CDR1 MDHEN, CDR2 SYDVKM. V dropped 4 bases and J dropped 0 bases, with 7 bases sitting between them. The CDR3 contains 14 residues. CDR3 nucleotides: TGTGCCAGCAGTTCCGCAGATAGCAATCAGCCCCAGCATTTT. This translates into CASSSADSNQPQHF.

The genes are TRBV27 and TRBJ1-2; tentative D call: TRBD1 (5 bases). The CDR3 covers 14 residues. Trimming took 2 bases from V and 3 from J, leaving 10 bases between them. Germline-derived CDR1 and CDR2 are MNHEY and SMNVEV (reference sequence). The CDR3 DNA reads TGTGCCAGCAGTTTACTTGGGGGGTACTATGGCTACACCTTC. This codes for CASSLLGGYYGYTF.

This chain connects TRBV4-1 to TRBJ2-7; TRBD2 aligns across 7 bases. The trim removed 1 base at V and 2 bases at J, leaving 5 bases unmatched. CDR1 MGHRA and CDR2 YSYEKL come from the germline V gene. The length of the CDR3 is 15 residues. The CDR3 DNA reads as TGCGCCAGCAGCCAAGGTGGGGGGGGTACCTACGAGCAGTACTTC. Translation: CASSQGGGGTYEQYF.

This sequence joins TRBV7-9 and TRBJ2-3; D is uncertain. V was clipped by 5 bases and J by 5 bases, with 14 bases between them. Germline-derived CDR1 and CDR2 are SEHNR and FQNEAQ (reference sequence). The CDR3 contains 14 residues. The CDR3 reads CASSPLVGLDTQYF. CDR3 DNA: TGTGCCAGCAGCCCTTTAGTGGGCTTAGATACGCAGTATTTT.

The gene calls are TRBV7-9 and TRBJ2-1, with 10 bases identical to TRBD1. The germline V gene has CDR1 SEHNR and CDR2 FQNEAQ (reference sequence). J was trimmed by 4 bases and V by 3 bases; bases with no gene match: 3. This CDR3 has 15 amino acids. The CDR3 spells CASSFPGQGYNEQFF. CDR3 nucleotide sequence: TGTGCCAGCAGCTTCCCGGGACAGGGGTACAATGAGCAGTTCTTC.

This clone was seen a single time. This chain links TRBV27 with TRBJ2-3; TRBD2 matches at 10 bases. Losses at the gene ends were 2 bases for V and 2 bases for J; bases not matched to a gene: 7. The CDR3 sequence is 17 residues long. Germline V gene data show CDR1 as MNHEY and CDR2 as SMNVEV (reference sequence). The CDR3 region is CASSLELAGKNTDTQYF. CDR3 sequence (DNA): TGTGCCAGCAGTTTAGAACTAGCGGGAAAAAACACAGATACGCAGTATTTT.

The chain employs TRBV6-1 and TRBJ2-3, with 11 bases identical to TRBD1. Germline V gives CDR1 MNHNS, CDR2 SASEGT. With 7 bases clipped from V and 4 bases from J, the junction kept 7 bases outside the gene matches. This CDR3 region has 15 residues. The CDR3 protein is CASTDRTGGADTQYF. CDR3 in DNA: TGTGCCAGCACAGACAGGACAGGGGGCGCAGATACGCAGTATTTT.

This chain uses TRBV5-1 with TRBJ2-2, with D maybe TRBD1 (6 bases). The V and J ends lost 4 bases and 0 bases respectively, with 13 bases between them. The CDR3 is made up of 16 amino acids. Germline V lookup: CDR1 SGHRS, CDR2 YFSETQ. CDR3 in amino acids: CASSHWWTANTGELFF. For the CDR3, the DNA is TGCGCCAGCAGCCACTGGTGGACAGCGAACACCGGGGAGCTGTTTTTT.

V gene TRBV30 combines with J gene TRBJ2-7; TRBD2 aligns across 8 bases. The germline gives CDR1 GTSNPN, CDR2 SVGIG (reference sequence). Unmatched junction bases numbered 2, after V lost 2 bases and J lost 2 bases. The CDR3 consists of 13 residues. CDR3 in DNA: TGTGCCTGGAGTCCCGGGGGGGCCTACGAGCAGTACTTC. Translated, it gives CAWSPGGAYEQYF.

The rearrangement joins TRBV11-2 to TRBJ1-2; possible D gene TRBD1, 6 bases. V gave up 2 bases and J gave up 8 bases, with 15 bases separating them. Per the germline V gene, CDR1 is SGHAT and CDR2 is FQNNGV. CDR3 length: 14 amino acids. The DNA for the CDR3 is TGTGCCAGCAGCTTACAGGTGCCAGGGGAAGGCTACACCTTC. Its protein product is CASSLQVPGEGYTF.